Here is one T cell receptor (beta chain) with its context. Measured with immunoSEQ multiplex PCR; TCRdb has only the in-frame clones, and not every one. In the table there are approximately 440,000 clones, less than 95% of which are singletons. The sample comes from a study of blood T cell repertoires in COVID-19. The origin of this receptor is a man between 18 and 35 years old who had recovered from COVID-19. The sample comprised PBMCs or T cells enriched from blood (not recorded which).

CDR3 coding DNA: TGTGCCAGCAGTGAAGTGGAGGAGGAGACCCAGTACTTC. This translates into CASSEVEEETQYF. The rearrangement uses TRBV2 and TRBJ2-5, with a tentative D call TRBD2 (5 bases). Germline V gives CDR1 SNHLY, CDR2 FYNNEI. The CDR3 consists of 13 residues. Trimming pared 1 base from V and 5 bases from J, leaving 8 bases between.